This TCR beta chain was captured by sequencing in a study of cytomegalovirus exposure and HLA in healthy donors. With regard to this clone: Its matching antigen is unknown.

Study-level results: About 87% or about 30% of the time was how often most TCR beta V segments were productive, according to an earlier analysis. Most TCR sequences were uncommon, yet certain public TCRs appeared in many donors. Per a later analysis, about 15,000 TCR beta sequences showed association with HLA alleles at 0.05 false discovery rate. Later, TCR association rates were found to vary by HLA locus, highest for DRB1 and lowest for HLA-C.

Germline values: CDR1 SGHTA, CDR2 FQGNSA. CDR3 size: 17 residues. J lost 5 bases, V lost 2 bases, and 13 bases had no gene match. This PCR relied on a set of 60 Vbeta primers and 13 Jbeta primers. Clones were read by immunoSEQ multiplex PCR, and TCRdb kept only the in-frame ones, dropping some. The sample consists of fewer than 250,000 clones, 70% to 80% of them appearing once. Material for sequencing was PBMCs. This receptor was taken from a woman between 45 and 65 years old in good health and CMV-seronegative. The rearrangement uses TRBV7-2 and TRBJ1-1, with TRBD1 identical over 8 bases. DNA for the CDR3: TGTGCCAGCAGCTTACAGGGTACCGGACAGGGAAGAACTGAAGCTTTCTTT. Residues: CASSLQGTGQGRTEAFF.